This record concerns one TCR beta chain sequence. The clone's antigen remains unknown. No much larger clone is present one base from it, and per-base qualities are unavailable. From each donor, a single peripheral blood sample of approximately 120 mL on average was drawn into heparinised tubes. Using a panel that included CD45RO, CCR7, CD25, CD127, CD95 and CD27, naive, central memory, regulatory and stem cell-like memory CD4+ T cells were sorted on a BD FACSAria II. A purity above 95% was achieved for all sorted populations. PBMCs were separated immediately by Lymphoprep density gradient centrifugation and were stained directly, without being cultured. So that batch effects would be minimized, each experiment stained and sorted samples in pairs, pairing one healthy donor with one patient. These data belong to a study of beta chain features in type 1 diabetes (dated by TCRdb to 2017 to 2018). The study in broad terms: Mean age, gender distribution, total cell number and subset yield did not differ between patients and healthy donors. In the study, recently diagnosed type 1 diabetes patients and matched healthy donors were compared on the TCRB repertoires of their sorted circulating CD4+ T cell subsets. Across all samples, some 110,000,000 sorted cells were examined, and cell number per subset correlated strongly with RNA yield. Regulatory and stem cell-like memory subsets were isolated from only 8 patients and roughly eight healthy donors, whereas naive and central memory subsets came from all 30 or so donors.

All of the isolated RNA was reverse transcribed with the High Capacity cDNA Reverse Transcription Kit, so expressed TCRB transcripts were sequenced. Deep immunoSEQ sequencing was performed on naive, central memory and regulatory T cell samples, with an average of roughly 3.6 million total reads per sample. Sorted cells were lysed in RLT buffer and RNA was extracted with DNase-treated RNeasy Micro or Mini kits, depending on cell number. Each cell subset was processed separately to prevent cross-contamination, with patient and healthy donor samples processed together. Using the immunoSEQ multiplex PCR, TCRB sequences were amplified from cDNA into 87-bp fragments spanning the CDR3 region. The amplicons were sequenced using the Illumina HiSeq platform. The authors' pipeline ran thus. PCR bias was computationally corrected using synthetic template baselines, reads within Hamming distance 2 were collapsed, and singletons that could not be merged were discarded. Reads were aligned to IMGT to assign V, D and J genes, CDR3 length, and insertions or deletions at six rearrangement sites. Within each subset, clonotype counts were normalized to sorted cell number, and only after that were true diversity and Gini coefficients computed with the tcR R package. Repertoire sharing was quantified using the overlap coefficient calculated on TCRB nucleotide sequences. As a proxy for the pre-selection repertoire, out-of-frame TCRB sequences from naive cells were analyzed. In TCRdb, the immuneACCESS table is reduced to in-frame sequences with V and J assigned. These tables do not hold every clone; where another copy was compared, an unresolved V gene accounts for under half, and the others remain unexplained. D and trimming were read from the DNA, whereas the V and J calls and clone size are those reported in that table. In this sample the table shows under 250,000 clones, about 15% of which occur a single time. Of the sample, 0.015% to 0.02% is held by the ten largest clones.

The CDR1 and CDR2 encoded by the germline V gene are SGHRS and YFSETQ. Deletion took 1 base off V and 1 base off J, with a span of 11 bases between the germline ends. The CDR3 starts with the cysteine, ends with the phenylalanine, and has 15 residues. Only the CDR3 DNA is retained, 45 bases long and in frame from the first base. Paper-wide results and their limitations: Because cDNA rather than genomic DNA was sequenced, highly expressing activated cells could have been over-represented, although no difference in activation and CD3 levels was found between groups. Type 1 diabetes patients showed a moderate but significant shortening of TCRB CDR3 length in all four CD4+ subsets. Shorter templates might have been favored by PCR, but patient and control samples were amplified and corrected together, so both groups would have been affected equally by any skew. Because the HLA sub-analyses included only small numbers of individuals, any influence of HLA type on TCRB rearrangement was left unresolved. The naive, central memory and regulatory TCRB repertoires appeared to resemble one another more closely among patients than among healthy donors. Fewer insertions and more nucleotide deletions at VDJ recombination sites were observed in patients with type 1 diabetes, implying thymic rearrangement abnormalities.

The TCR comes from a man younger than 40 with type 1 diabetes. The specimen sequenced was naive CD4+ T cells from blood. The intended sense of this specimen's cell subset or site label: true naive CD4+ T cells. The rearrangement combines TRBV5-1 with TRBJ2-5; 5 matching bases give a weak D call of TRBD1. This receptor carries the CDR3 CASSLSAGRQETQYF. The DNA sequence is given as TGCGCCAGCAGCTTGTCCGCAGGGCGCCAAGAGACCCAGTACTTC.